This T cell receptor (beta chain) was sequenced in a study of blood T cell repertoires in COVID-19. Study-level background: COVID-19 samples collected from the United States, Italy and Spain covered acute and convalescent phases. PBMCs, B-cell-depleted T cells, or T cells were the source of the cDNA or gDNA that made up the material.

Assay: immunoSEQ multiplex PCR; the TCRdb copy retains only in-frame clones and omits some. The sample lists tens of thousands of clones; around three quarters were seen once. The germline V gene encodes CDR1 SGHNT and CDR2 YYREEE (reference sequence). The CDR3 loop spans 16 amino acids. V trimming: 0 bases; J trimming: 3 bases; junction bases outside the gene matches: 7. The sequenced sample consisted of peripheral blood. The receptor's source is a woman between 50 and 59 years old with acute or convalescent COVID-19. This chain joins TRBV5-4 and TRBJ2-3; 7 nucleotides match TRBD2. The CDR3 coding sequence is TGTGCCAGCAGCTTGGGCGGGGGAGATTCTACAGATACGCAGTATTTT. It translates to CASSLGGGDSTDTQYF. The whole variable domain, filled in from reference TRBV5-4 and TRBJ2-3, reads ETGVTQSPTHLIKTRGQQVTLRCSSQSGHNTVSWYQQALGQGPQFIFQYYREEENGRGNFPPRFSGLQFPNYSSELNVNALELDDSALYLCASSLGGGDSTDTQYFGPGTRLTVL.